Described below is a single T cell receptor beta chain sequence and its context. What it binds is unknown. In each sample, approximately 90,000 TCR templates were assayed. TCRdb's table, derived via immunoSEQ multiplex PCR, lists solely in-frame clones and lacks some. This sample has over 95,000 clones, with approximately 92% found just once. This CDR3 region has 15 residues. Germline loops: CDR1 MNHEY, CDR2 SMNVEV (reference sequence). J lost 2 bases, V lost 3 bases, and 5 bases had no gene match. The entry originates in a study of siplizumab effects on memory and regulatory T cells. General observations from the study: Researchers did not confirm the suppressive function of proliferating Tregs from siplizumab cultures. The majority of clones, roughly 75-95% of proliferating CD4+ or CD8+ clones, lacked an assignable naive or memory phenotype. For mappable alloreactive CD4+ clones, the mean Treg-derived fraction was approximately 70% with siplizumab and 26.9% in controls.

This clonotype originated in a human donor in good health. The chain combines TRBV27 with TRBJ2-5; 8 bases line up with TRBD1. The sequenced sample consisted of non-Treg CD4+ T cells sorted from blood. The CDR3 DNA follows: TGTGCCAGCAGTTTTACTACAGGGGGTCAAGAGACCCAGTACTTC. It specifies CASSFTTGGQETQYF.